This T cell receptor beta chain derives from a study of regulatory T cells in long-lasting Graves disease. Study as a whole: Graves' patients, diagnosed recently, had received antithyroid drugs under 3 months.

Investigators prepared the TCR beta libraries by applying iRepertoire HTBI primers and Arm-PCR of CDR3 regions. TCRdb re-called the multiplex PCR reads with MiXCR, one entry per CDR3 protein. This table has approximately 230,000 distinct CDR3 sequences, around 16% appearing once. This clonotype was observed at least ten times. The antigen remains unidentified. Study results and limitations: Authors noted too few samples as a limitation. Favored usage of TRBV28, TRBJ1-2 and TRBJ2-5 was recorded in persistent disease. Persistent Graves' disease cases displayed lower TCR diversity than newly diagnosed ones.

Germline V gene data show CDR1 as SGHTA and CDR2 as FQGNSA. The CDR3 length is 15 residues. With 3 bases clipped from V and 4 bases from J, the junction kept 4 bases outside the gene matches. Regarding time point: newly diagnosed GD, antithyroid drugs for less than 3 months. RNA extracted from PBMCs served as the sequencing template. This chain connects TRBV7-2 to TRBJ1-3, with 9 bases that match TRBD1. The sample was peripheral blood mononuclear cells (PBMCs), taken at new diagnosis, from a patient treated with antithyroid drugs. The TCR originated in a female donor with Graves disease. CDR3 in amino acids: CASSFTGGAGNTIYF. The CDR3 DNA reads as TGTGCCAGCAGCTTTACAGGGGGCGCAGGAAACACCATATATTTT.